The 3 T cell receptor beta chains below all came from one sample that was sequenced in a study of control samples from healthy donors and cancer patients. Profiling relied on immunoSEQ multiplex PCR, and the TCRdb table lists in-frame clones only, not all of them. Of about 94,000 clones listed, just over 90% were seen once; the top ten hold over 3%. The sequencing input was blood. These receptors all come from a woman aged 18-30 years in good health.

CDR3 residues: CASSVLSDTSYEQYF. In DNA form, the CDR3 reads TGTGCCAGCAGCGTCCTTTCGGACACTTCCTACGAGCAGTACTTC. This chain joins TRBV9 and TRBJ2-7; a possible D gene is TRBD1 (5 bases). The CDR3 is 15 amino acids. The germline CDR1 and CDR2 sequences are SGDLS and YYNGEE. The germline V and J ends were trimmed by 2 bases and 1 base, with 13 bases remaining between them.

A few counts support this clone. The chain couples TRBV5-5 to TRBJ1-4, with D possibly TRBD1 on 6 matching bases. The germline CDR1 and CDR2 sequences are SGHKS and YYEKEE (reference sequence). The CDR3 is 16 amino acids. Between the trimmed V and J ends, which lost 0 bases and 2 bases, there was a span of 11 bases. CDR3 nucleotides: TGTGCCAGCAGCTTGGGGAGGGGGGCCACTAATGAAAAACTGTTTTTT. This codes for CASSLGRGATNEKLFF. Together with reference TRBV5-5 and TRBJ1-4, the CDR3 gives the full variable domain: DAGVTQSPTHLIKTRGQQVTLRCSPISGHKSVSWYQQVLGQGPQFIFQYYEKEERGRGNFPDRFSARQFPNYSSELNVNALLLGDSALYLCASSLGRGATNEKLFFGSGTQLSVL.

The CDR3 nucleotides are TGTGCCAGCAGCTTTGGAGACAGGGGGAACACCGGGGAGCTGTTTTTT. It specifies CASSFGDRGNTGELFF. This rearrangement joins TRBV3-1 (or the pseudogene TRBV3-2) to TRBJ2-2, with 8 bases that match TRBD1. The CDR3 covers 16 residues. The trim removed 5 bases at V and 1 base at J, leaving 6 bases unmatched. Germline V lookup: CDR1 LGHDT, CDR2 YNNKEL (reference sequence).